The clone carrying this T cell receptor beta chain has a handful of counts. What it recognizes is unknown. This sample is part of a study of identical twins. General study findings and limits: Zero-insertion findings could be partly confounded by invariant cells (MAIT and iNKT cells).

TCRdb recomputed calls from the 5' RACE reads with MiXCR, one row per CDR3 protein. The sample has roughly 240,000 distinct CDR3 sequences, approximately 7.9% seen once. J lost 7 bases, V lost 6 bases, and 9 bases had no gene match. This CDR3 comprises 15 residues. These data were also reused for a study on yellow fever vaccine responses in identical twins. That study adds: Twins' vaccine T cell responses were reported to seem partly convergent and partly personalized.

This sequence was found in a woman between 18 and 30 years old in good health. The chain uses TRBV12-3 or TRBV12-4 and TRBJ1-1; 12 positions agree with TRBD1. The sample comprised CD8+ T cells sorted from blood. CDR3 in amino acids: CASSSGTGGVGEAFF. The CDR3 bases are TGTGCCAGCAGCTCCGGGACAGGGGGCGTGGGTGAAGCTTTCTTT.